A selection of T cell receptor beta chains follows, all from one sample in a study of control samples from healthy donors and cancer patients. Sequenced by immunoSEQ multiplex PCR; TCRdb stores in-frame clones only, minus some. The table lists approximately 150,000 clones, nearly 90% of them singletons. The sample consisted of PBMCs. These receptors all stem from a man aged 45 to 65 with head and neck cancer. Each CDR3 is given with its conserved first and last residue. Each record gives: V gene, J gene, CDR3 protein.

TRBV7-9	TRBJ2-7	CASSSGTSGGNEQYF
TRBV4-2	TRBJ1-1	CASSQGGEAFF
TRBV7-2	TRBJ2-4	CASSLRYGTKAKNIQYF
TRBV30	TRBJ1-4	CAWSTTVAKLFF
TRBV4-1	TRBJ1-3	CASSGPTGDSSGNTIYF
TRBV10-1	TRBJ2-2	CASSTSNTGELFF
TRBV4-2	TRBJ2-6	CASSLPTSGTLKAFSGANVLTF
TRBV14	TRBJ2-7	CASSQGQGPYEQYF
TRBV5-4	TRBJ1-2	CASSPDTYGYTF
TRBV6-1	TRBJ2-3	CASSEIAGATSKQYF
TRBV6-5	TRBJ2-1	CASSYYGRGEQFF
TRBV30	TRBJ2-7	CAWSVAGYEQYF
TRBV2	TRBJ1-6	CASSGGVWSTPLHF
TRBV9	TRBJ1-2	CASSVDSNYGYTF
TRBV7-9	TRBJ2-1	CASSPTGTNNEQFF
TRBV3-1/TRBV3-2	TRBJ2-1	CASSLIAGTSNEQFF
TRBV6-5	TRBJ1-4	CASRLQGGTNEKLFF
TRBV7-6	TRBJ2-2	CASSLEMVGVIGELFF
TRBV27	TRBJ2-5	CASSLVFQETQYF
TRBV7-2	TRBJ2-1	CASSLEGVSGRFYNEQFF
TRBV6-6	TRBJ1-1	CASSYPQGGNFEAFF
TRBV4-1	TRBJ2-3	CASSQVRSGGTGDTQYF
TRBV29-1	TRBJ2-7	CSVEKGTGKVEQYF
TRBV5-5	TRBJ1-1	CASSLSGRGTEAFF
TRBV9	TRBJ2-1	CASSARQTLAGRYNEQFF
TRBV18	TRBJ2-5	CASTAYWASGETQYF
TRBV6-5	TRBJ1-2	CASSPRTGYGYTF
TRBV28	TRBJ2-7	CASSLVGYEQYF
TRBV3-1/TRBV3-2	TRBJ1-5	CASSPSRTGVQGNQPQHF
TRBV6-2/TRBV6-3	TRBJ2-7	CASSYTGTASYEQYF